The source of this TCR beta chain is a study of cytomegalovirus exposure and HLA in healthy donors. Overall study results and limits: Productive rates of about 87% or about 30% were seen for most TCR beta V segments in an earlier analysis.

V lost 5 bases and J 4 bases, leaving 18 bases between the germline ends. The CDR3 sequence is 16 residues long. Per germline, CDR1 MNHNY and CDR2 SVGAGI (reference sequence). Primers: 60 Vbeta forward and 13 Jbeta reverse. The table came from immunoSEQ multiplex PCR; TCRdb's copy has only in-frame clones and leaves some out. This table has roughly 190,000 clones, around 78% appearing once. Worth noting for this clone: The antigen is undetermined.

Sequenced input: PBMCs. The receptor comes from a woman between 25 and 40 years old in good health and CMV-seropositive. This rearrangement joins TRBV6-6 to TRBJ1-3; the D gene is possibly TRBD1 (6 bases). CDR3 DNA: TGTGCCAGCAGTCCCCGAGGGGGGGCGCGCGGAAACACCATATATTTT. It specifies CASSPRGGARGNTIYF.